Each of the 25 T cell receptor beta chains below was sequenced from the same sample in a study of control samples from healthy donors and cancer patients. Data came from immunoSEQ multiplex PCR; TCRdb stores just in-frame clones and leaves some out. The table includes about 65,000 clones, 90% detected once. Sequenced input: PBMCs. The source is a woman aged 45 to 65 with colorectal cancer.

V is TRBV25-1 and J is TRBJ1-5; D is unclear. Germline V gene lookup returns CDR1 MGHDK and CDR2 SYGVNS. Trimming shortened V by 4 bases and J by 5 bases, and 9 bases separated the two germline ends. The CDR3 runs to 13 residues. The CDR3 loop is CASSGGWDQPQHF. DNA of the CDR3: TGTGCCAGCAGTGGGGGTTGGGATCAGCCCCAGCATTTT. Variable domain in full (rest from reference TRBV25-1 and TRBJ1-5): EADIYQTPRYLVIGTGKKITLECSQTMGHDKMYWYQQDPGMELHLIHYSYGVNSTEKGDLSSESTVSRIRTEHFPLTLESARPSHTSQYLCASSGGWDQPQHFGDGTRLSIL.

V usage is TRBV3-1 (or the pseudogene TRBV3-2) and J usage is TRBJ2-7, with TRBD1 identical over 8 bases. The CDR3 has 16 amino acids. V shed 4 bases, J shed 4 bases, and the junction held 12 bases outside the gene matches. Germline V gene sequence: CDR1 LGHDT, CDR2 YNNKEL (reference sequence). Here the CDR3 DNA reads TGTGCCAGCAGCCCAAGGATGAGGACAGGGCCGTACGAGCAGTACTTC. Translating gives CASSPRMRTGPYEQYF.

V is TRBV5-6 and J is TRBJ1-1; 7 bases line up with TRBD1. CDR3 size: 11 residues. Germline values: CDR1 SGHDT, CDR2 YYEEEE. J lost 9 bases, V lost 2 bases, and 1 base had no gene match. This CDR3 is CASSFRGKAFF. The CDR3 nucleotides read TGTGCCAGCAGCTTCAGGGGGAAAGCTTTCTTT. The variable domain in full, completed from reference TRBV5-6 and TRBJ1-1, reads DAGVTQSPTHLIKTRGQQVTLRCSPKSGHDTVSWYQQALGQGPQFIFQYYEEEERQRGNFPDRFSGHQFPNYSSELNVNALLLGDSALYLCASSFRGKAFFGQGTRLTVV.

This clone was seen once. The chain joins TRBV9 to TRBJ2-3; 8 bases are a match to TRBD2. The CDR3 extends over 15 amino acids. J was trimmed by 2 bases and V by 5 bases; bases with no gene match: 7. The germline V gene has CDR1 SGDLS and CDR2 YYNGEE. CDR3 sequence (DNA): TGTGCCAGCAGTCCGGGGGGGATTAACACAGATACGCAGTATTTT. Protein product: CASSPGGINTDTQYF.

The chain combines TRBV19 with TRBJ1-2; D uncertain. In germline, CDR1 is LNHDA, CDR2 SQIVND (reference sequence). The CDR3 consists of 14 residues. V was clipped by 2 bases and J by 4 bases, with 11 bases between them. CDR3 amino acids: CASSIPGRGYGYTF. The CDR3 DNA follows: TGTGCCAGTAGTATACCAGGTCGCGGCTATGGCTACACCTTC.

This chain uses TRBV12-3 or TRBV12-4 with TRBJ1-2, with TRBD1 as a possible D gene (6 bases). Trimming removed 5 bases from V and 3 bases from J, with 10 bases in between. The CDR3 runs 13 residues. Here the CDR3 DNA reads TGTGCCAGCAGTGAGAGGACAGACTATGGCTACACCTTC. As protein: CASSERTDYGYTF.

The rearrangement links TRBV10-3 to TRBJ1-2; no clear D gene. Per the germline V gene, CDR1 is ENHRY and CDR2 is SYGVKD. V lost 7 bases to trimming and J lost 5 bases, with 8 bases between them. The CDR3 extends over 11 amino acids. The CDR3 DNA follows: TGTGCCATCACCGACGGTTATGGCTACACCTTC. Translating it yields CAITDGYGYTF.

This clone was counted between two and nine times. The chain employs TRBV3-1 (or the pseudogene TRBV3-2) and TRBJ2-2, with TRBD1 identical over 7 bases. Trimming cost V 0 bases and J 6 bases; bases outside gene matches: 4. The germline V gene encodes CDR1 LGHDT and CDR2 YNNKEL (reference sequence). The CDR3 has 15 amino acids. The CDR3 reads CASSQDPGTAGELFF. In DNA, the CDR3 is TGTGCCAGCAGCCAAGATCCGGGGACAGCCGGGGAGCTGTTTTTT.

The rearrangement joins TRBV19 to TRBJ2-1, with D unresolved. The germline V gene has CDR1 LNHDA and CDR2 SQIVND (reference sequence). V was clipped by 3 bases and J by 13 bases, with 13 bases between them. The CDR3 consists of 12 residues. The CDR3 coding sequence is TGTGCCAGTAGTATTTCCGGGCGCTCCCAGTTCTTC. This sequence encodes CASSISGRSQFF. Based on the CDR3 plus reference TRBV19 and TRBJ2-1, the full variable domain is DGGITQSPKYLFRKEGQNVTLSCEQNLNHDAMYWYRQDPGQGLRLIYYSQIVNDFQKGDIAEGYSVSREKKESFPLTVTSAQKNPTAFYLCASSISGRSQFFGPGTRLTVL.

The chain recombines TRBV11-2 with TRBJ2-2, with TRBD2 as a possible D gene (6 bases). Germline V gives CDR1 SGHAT, CDR2 FQNNGV. V lost 6 bases and J lost 6, with 8 bases in between. CDR3 length: 12 amino acids. CDR3 coding DNA: TGTGCCAGCAGGGGAGGCGCCGGGGAGCTGTTTTTT. Residues: CASRGGAGELFF.

The CDR3 loop reads CATRAPGTDTQYF. DNA for the CDR3: TGTGCCACCCGCGCCCCCGGTACAGATACGCAGTATTTT. This chain joins TRBV6-5 and TRBJ2-3; D remains ambiguous. The CDR3 is made up of 13 amino acids. V lost 10 bases and J 3 bases, leaving 14 bases between the germline ends. Germline-derived CDR1 and CDR2 are MNHEY and SVGAGI.

The chain recombines TRBV9 with TRBJ2-5; possibly TRBD2 for D (5 bases). The germline V and J ends were trimmed by 0 bases and 7 bases, with 10 bases remaining between them. The CDR3 runs to 13 residues. The germline V gene has CDR1 SGDLS and CDR2 YYNGEE. CDR3 nucleotides: TGTGCCAGCAGCGTAGACCTAGCTGCGACCCAGTACTTC. This translates into CASSVDLAATQYF.

V gene TRBV7-2 combines with J gene TRBJ2-5; tentatively, D is TRBD2 (6 bases). Looked up from germline, CDR1 is SGHTA and CDR2 is FQGNSA. Trimming stripped 5 bases from V and 0 bases from J, with 16 bases between. CDR3 length: 16 residues. The CDR3 sequence: CASSGGAGWYQETQYF. As DNA, the CDR3 is TGTGCCAGCAGCGGAGGAGCGGGTTGGTACCAAGAGACCCAGTACTTC.

The V and J genes are TRBV2 and TRBJ2-5, with TRBD1 as a possible D gene (5 bases). Germline V CDR1 and CDR2: SNHLY, FYNNEI. The CDR3 covers 13 residues. Trimming removed 7 bases from V and 9 bases from J, with 18 bases in between. DNA for the CDR3: TGTGCCAGCACCAGGGCGCCTGGTGTGGCCCAGTACTTC. It translates to CASTRAPGVAQYF. Looking up the rest from reference TRBV2 and TRBJ2-5 gives the full variable domain: EPEVTQTPSHQVTQMGQEVILRCVPISNHLYFYWYRQILGQKVEFLVSFYNNEISEKSEIFDDQFSVERPDGSNFTLKIRSTKLEDSAMYFCASTRAPGVAQYFGPGTRLLVL.

This chain uses TRBV11-2 with TRBJ2-7; no clear D gene. V lost 1 base and J 4 bases, leaving 5 bases between the germline ends. This CDR3 spans 12 amino acids. Germline loops: CDR1 SGHAT, CDR2 FQNNGV. CDR3: CASSLAGYEQYF. The CDR3 DNA reads as TGTGCCAGCAGCTTAGCTGGATACGAGCAGTACTTC.

In its sample, this clone was seen once. The chain recombines TRBV16 with TRBJ1-3; D remains unclear. V lost 1 base and J lost 4, with 17 bases in between. The CDR3 covers 17 residues. Germline V CDR1 and CDR2: KGHSY, FQNENV. The CDR3 spells CASSQYDGHLRGNTIYF. The CDR3 DNA sequence: TGTGCCAGCAGCCAATACGATGGCCACCTGAGAGGAAACACCATATATTTT.

The chain is built from TRBV19 and TRBJ2-5; 7 positions agree with TRBD1. The CDR3 is 16 residues long. The germline gives CDR1 LNHDA, CDR2 SQIVND (reference sequence). V lost 2 bases and J lost 2; bases outside the gene matches: 8. CDR3 sequence reads: CASSIRQGRGQETQYF. The CDR3 DNA sequence: TGTGCCAGTAGTATAAGACAGGGTCGGGGTCAAGAGACCCAGTACTTC.

The chain uses TRBV6-1 and TRBJ1-4; D uncertain. The CDR3 has 12 amino acids. V was cut by 2 bases and J by 10 bases, with 8 bases left in between. CDR1 is MNHNS and CDR2 is SASEGT in the germline V gene. The CDR3 bases are TGTGCCAGCAGTGAATCTTGGGGAAAACTGTTTTTT. Its translation is CASSESWGKLFF.

The rearrangement uses TRBV6-5 and TRBJ1-6; D is unclear. Per the germline V gene, CDR1 is MNHEY and CDR2 is SVGAGI. The CDR3 length is 14 residues. V lost 4 bases, J lost 7 bases, and 11 bases lay in between. CDR3 nucleotides: TGTGCCAGCAGTTGGGTAGTTGAGAATTCACCCCTCCACTTT. As protein: CASSWVVENSPLHF.

The J gene is TRBJ1-5, the V gene TRBV19, with D perhaps matching TRBD1 (5 bases). This CDR3 comprises 13 residues. Germline V gene data show CDR1 as LNHDA and CDR2 as SQIVND (reference sequence). The ends were cut back, 5 bases at V and 3 bases at J, with 8 bases in the middle. As DNA, the CDR3 is TGTGCCAGTAGTGCACAGGTCAATCAGCCCCAGCATTTT. This gives the protein CASSAQVNQPQHF.

The chain joins TRBV19 to TRBJ2-7; 7 bases agree with TRBD1. Per the germline V gene, CDR1 is LNHDA and CDR2 is SQIVND (reference sequence). V trimming: 4 bases; J trimming: 6 bases; junction bases outside the gene matches: 9. CDR3 size: 14 residues. CDR3 coding DNA: TGTGCCAGTAGTACTGGGCAGGGGGTTCGCGAGCAGTACTTC. Amino acid sequence: CASSTGQGVREQYF.

V and J are TRBV6-5 and TRBJ2-1; D is possibly TRBD2 (6 bases). Deletions cut 6 bases from V and 8 bases from J, with 14 bases between. The V gene's germline CDR1 is MNHEY and CDR2 SVGAGI. The CDR3 loop spans 13 amino acids. Written as DNA, the CDR3 is TGTGCCAGCAGAACGGGGGTATTGGATGAGCAGTTCTTC. It encodes CASRTGVLDEQFF.

This chain joins TRBV6-5 and TRBJ2-7; maybe TRBD2 (6 bases). Trimming stripped 6 bases from V and 2 bases from J, with 14 bases between. The CDR3 contains 14 residues. Germline CDR1 and CDR2: MNHEY and SVGAGI. CDR3 DNA sequence: TGTGCCAGCAGGACGGGCGGGACCGCCTACGAGCAGTACTTC. Its protein is CASRTGGTAYEQYF.

The chain combines TRBV6-1 with TRBJ1-1; D is unclear. CDR1 is MNHNS, CDR2 SASEGT, per germline. Trimming removed 2 bases at V and 3 bases at J, with 10 bases between. This CDR3 has 14 residues. CDR3 in amino acids: CASSESSVHTEAFF. The CDR3 bases are TGTGCCAGCAGTGAATCGTCAGTACACACTGAAGCTTTCTTT.

With regard to this clone: Other DNA sequences in the same sample also yield this CDR3. V gene TRBV21-1 combines with J gene TRBJ2-5; the tabulated D call, TRBD1, remains unverified against the DNA. TRBV21-1 is noted as a pseudogene. This CDR3 has 13 residues. The CDR3 bases are TGTGCCAGGGTAACAGGGGACCAAGAGACCCAGTACTTC. This sequence encodes CARVTGDQETQYF.